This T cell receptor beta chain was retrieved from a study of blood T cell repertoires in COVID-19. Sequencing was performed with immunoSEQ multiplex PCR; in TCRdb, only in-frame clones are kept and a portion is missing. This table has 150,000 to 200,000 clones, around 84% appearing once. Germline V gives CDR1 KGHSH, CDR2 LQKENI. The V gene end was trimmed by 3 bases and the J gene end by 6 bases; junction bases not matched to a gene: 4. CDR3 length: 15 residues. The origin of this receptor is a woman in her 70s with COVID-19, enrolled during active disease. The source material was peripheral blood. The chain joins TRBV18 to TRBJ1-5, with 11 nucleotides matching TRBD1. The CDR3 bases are TGTGCCAGCTCACCCGGACAGGGGGCGTTTCAGCCCCAGCATTTT. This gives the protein CASSPGQGAFQPQHF.